A selection of T cell receptor beta chains follows, all from one sample in a study of spatial heterogeneity in lung cancer. TCRdb recomputed calls from the 5' RACE reads with MiXCR, one row per CDR3 protein. The sample lists tens of thousands of distinct CDR3 sequences, over 7% occurring once. The source material was PBMCs, sampled at follow-up. Every receptor here comes from a female donor with early-stage non-small cell lung cancer. Each CDR3 is given with its conserved first and last residue.

CDR3: CASSESGEFGEAFF
V: TRBV10-1

CDR3: CASSLFGKNTEAFF
V: TRBV5-1

CDR3: CASTRGYNEQFF
V: TRBV2

CDR3: CASSFQGRQETQYF
V: TRBV7-3

CDR3: CASSPLRDTRGETQYF
V: TRBV27

CDR3: CASSGLAGPGELFF
V: TRBV9

CDR3: CASSVSGRVSTDTQYF
V: TRBV9

CDR3: CASSLGRVGSYNEQFF
V: TRBV7-3

CDR3: CASSPTSGNPETQYF
V: TRBV3-1

CDR3: CASSQLPMNTGELFF
V: TRBV4-1